The 21 T cell receptor beta chains given below trace back to one sample, sequenced in a study of T-cell reconstitution after alpha-beta-depleted transplantation in children. The TCRbeta library incorporated unique molecular identifiers. In TCRdb, the PCR reads were re-called with MiXCR into one record per CDR3 protein. The sample shows about 200,000 distinct CDR3 sequences, 8.4% of them seen only once. The material sequenced was PBMCs, mostly from graft donor cells, taken 360 days after TCRalphabeta/CD19-depleted stem cell transplant. The receptor set was obtained from a male patient aged 2-9 years who had a stem cell transplant for acute myeloid leukemia, so the T cells may come from the graft donor.

As for this clonotype: One end of the junction fails to match germline, which may point to a read error. The chain joins TRBV18 to TRBJ1-4, with D maybe TRBD1 (5 bases). The germline V gene has CDR1 KGHSH and CDR2 LQKENI. The CDR3 sequence is 16 residues long. The CDR3 sequence is CASSPRGRVTNQKLFF. The CDR3 coding sequence is TGTGCCAGCTCACCACGGGGACGAGTAACTAATCAAAAACTGTTTTTT.

This clonotype was counted many times. The rearrangement uses TRBV27 and TRBJ2-7; D uncertain. V was shortened by 2 bases and J by 3 bases, with 17 bases between the two germline ends. In germline, CDR1 is MNHEY, CDR2 SMNVEV (reference sequence). The CDR3 has 16 amino acids. The CDR3 spells CASSLEGHRKIYEQYF. The CDR3 nucleotides read TGTGCCAGCAGTTTAGAAGGCCACAGAAAAATCTACGAGCAGTACTTC.

Ten or more counts support this clonotype. The J gene is TRBJ2-7, the V gene TRBV12-3 or TRBV12-4, with unresolved D. Trimming pared 3 bases from V and 5 bases from J, leaving 11 bases between. The CDR3 consists of 13 residues. The CDR3 DNA reads TGTGCCAGCAGTTTCGAGACTCCGAACGAGCAGTACTTC. Translation gives CASSFETPNEQYF.

The chain has TRBV7-2 and TRBJ2-3, with 10 bases fitting TRBD1. The CDR3 spans 17 residues. From germline, CDR1 is SGHTA and CDR2 FQGNSA. V lost 2 bases and J lost 4; bases outside the gene matches: 9. This CDR3 is CASSLWVGTGAADTQYF. CDR3 nucleotides: TGTGCCAGCAGCTTATGGGTTGGGACAGGGGCGGCAGATACGCAGTATTTT.

The V gene is TRBV7-2, the J gene TRBJ2-1; D is ambiguous. The CDR3 is made up of 15 amino acids. V lost 9 bases, J lost 0 bases, and 15 bases lay in between. CDR1 is SGHTA and CDR2 is FQGNSA in the germline V gene. The CDR3 reads CASRTGESSYNEQFF. As DNA, the CDR3 is TGTGCCAGTCGTACTGGTGAGAGCTCCTACAATGAGCAGTTCTTC. The full variable domain, its missing parts supplied by reference TRBV7-2 and TRBJ2-1, is GAGVSQSPSNKVTEKGKDVELRCDPISGHTALYWYRQSLGQGLEFLIYFQGNSAPDKSGLPSDRFSAERTGGSVSTLTIQRTQQEDSAVYLCASRTGESSYNEQFFGPGTRLTVL.

This clonotype came up a few times. The CDR3 spells CASNLLGGGETDTQYF. CDR3 nucleotide sequence: TGCGCCAGCAATCTCCTAGGTGGGGGCGAGACAGATACGCAGTATTTT. The chain uses TRBV5-1 and TRBJ2-3; a weak D match, TRBD1 (6 bases). Trimming cost V 6 bases and J 3 bases, with 20 bases left between them. Germline lookup yields CDR1 SGHRS and CDR2 YFSETQ. The CDR3 runs 16 residues.

This clonotype was seen more than once but under ten times. The chain links TRBV10-3 to TRBJ2-3, with 7 bases fitting TRBD1. Germline assignment: CDR1 ENHRY and CDR2 SYGVKD. Trimming took 11 bases from V and 6 from J; bases not matched to a gene: 11. The length of the CDR3 is 13 residues. The CDR3: CALGTAVGDTQYF. The CDR3, as DNA: TGTGCCCTCGGGACAGCCGTTGGGGATACGCAGTATTTT.

The rearrangement uses TRBV15 and TRBJ1-4; 8 bases agree with TRBD1. CDR3 length equals 16 residues. The germline V gene has CDR1 LNHNV and CDR2 YYDKDF (reference sequence). The V and J ends lost 6 bases and 6 bases, in that order; junction bases with no gene match: 12. Here the CDR3 reads CATRRGTDRVYEKLFF. The DNA of the CDR3 is TGTGCCACCAGGCGCGGGACGGACAGGGTATATGAAAAACTGTTTTTT.

This clonotype was seen only a few times. The genes are TRBV30 and TRBJ2-1; 9 bases align to TRBD2. The CDR3 is 13 residues long. After removal of 1 base from V and 7 bases from J, the junction contained 2 bases not matched to a gene. Germline V lookup: CDR1 GTSNPN, CDR2 SVGIG (reference sequence). The CDR3 sequence: CAWSASGKNEQFF. The CDR3 DNA reads TGTGCCTGGAGTGCTAGCGGGAAGAATGAGCAGTTCTTC.

This clonotype has at least ten counts. This chain links TRBV12-3 or TRBV12-4 with TRBJ1-6, with 8 nucleotides matching TRBD1. Trimming at V came to 7 bases and at J to 9 bases, leaving 11 bases not matched to a gene. The CDR3 is made up of 15 amino acids. CDR3: CASTQQGVSSSPLHF. CDR3 bases: TGTGCCAGCACCCAACAGGGGGTGTCTAGTTCACCCCTCCACTTT.

This clonotype was detected only a few times. CDR3 residues: CASSLAGRVPDTQYF. The CDR3 DNA follows: TGCGCCAGCAGCTTGGCCGGGAGGGTCCCAGATACGCAGTATTTT. The genes are TRBV5-1 and TRBJ2-3; 8 bases map to TRBD2. With 0 bases clipped from V and 4 bases from J, the junction kept 4 bases outside the gene matches. CDR1 and CDR2 from the germline V gene are SGHRS and YFSETQ. CDR3 length equals 15 residues.

This clonotype was detected ten times or more. The rearrangement uses TRBV4-2 and TRBJ2-3, with D tentatively TRBD2 (6 bases). This CDR3 spans 13 amino acids. CDR1 and CDR2 from the germline V gene are LGHNA and YNFKEQ. Trimming took off 4 bases at V and 1 base at J, with 6 bases between the two ends. The CDR3 DNA follows: TGTGCCAGCAGCCCTAGCGGCACAGATACGCAGTATTTT. As protein: CASSPSGTDTQYF.

This clonotype appeared many times. This rearrangement joins TRBV7-9 to TRBJ1-1; D perhaps matches TRBD1 (5 bases). V was pared by 2 bases and J by 6 bases, with 19 bases between. The CDR3 is 16 amino acids. CDR1 and CDR2 (germline): SEHNR, FQNEAQ (reference sequence). The CDR3 DNA sequence: TGTGCCAGCAGCTTACCCAACAAGGGGCTGAAACCTGAAGCTTTCTTT. The encoded protein is CASSLPNKGLKPEAFF.

The table lists this clonotype with many counts. The V call is TRBV12-3 or TRBV12-4, the J call TRBJ2-1; a weak D match, TRBD2 (6 bases). Trimming removed 5 bases from V and 8 bases from J, with 10 bases in between. The CDR3 has 12 residues. CDR3 bases: TGTGCCAGCAGTGAGGACTATCATGAGCAGTTCTTC. Translated: CASSEDYHEQFF.

In this sample, this clonotype turned up many times. The rearrangement uses TRBV20-1 and TRBJ2-1, with D possibly TRBD2 on 5 matching bases. CDR3 length: 15 amino acids. Germline-derived CDR1 and CDR2 are DFQATT and SNEGSKA (reference sequence). Trimming took off 2 bases at V and 0 bases at J, with 11 bases between the two ends. This chain's CDR3 is CSARNQAVSYNEQFF. In DNA form, the CDR3 reads TGCAGTGCTAGAAATCAAGCGGTCTCCTACAATGAGCAGTTCTTC.

The gene calls are TRBV5-1 and TRBJ1-1; D is unresolved. The ends were cut back, 4 bases at V and 7 bases at J, with 11 bases in the middle. The CDR3 loop spans 12 amino acids. Germline lookup yields CDR1 SGHRS and CDR2 YFSETQ. In DNA form, the CDR3 reads TGCGCCAGCAGCCGGGCCCCGGGTGAAGCTTTCTTT. Its translation: CASSRAPGEAFF.

As regards this clonotype: A much larger clone differs by one base, so this may be a read error. Lacking the conserved final phenylalanine or tryptophan, this CDR3 likely reflects a read error. The chain employs TRBV24-1 and TRBJ2-1; D not resolved. V lost 5 bases, J lost 3 bases, and 4 bases lay in between. CDR1 is KGHDR, CDR2 SFDVKD, per germline. CDR3 size: 12 residues. CDR3 sequence (DNA): TGTGCCACCAGTGGTAGCTACAATGAGCAGTTCTAC. The encoded protein is CATSGSYNEQFY.

In its sample, this clonotype was seen many times. The CDR3 protein is CASSLNGDSPLHF. CDR3 DNA sequence: TGTGCCAGCAGTTTAAACGGTGATTCACCCCTCCACTTT. The rearrangement joins TRBV12-3 or TRBV12-4 to TRBJ1-6; D call uncertain. V was trimmed by 2 bases and J by 8 bases, leaving 7 bases between them. The CDR3 totals 13 residues.

V and J are TRBV5-1 and TRBJ1-2; tentatively, D is TRBD1 (5 bases). The germline CDR1 and CDR2 sequences are SGHRS and YFSETQ. This CDR3 region has 14 residues. Trimming pared 4 bases from V and 4 bases from J, leaving 14 bases between. Written as DNA, the CDR3 is TGCGCCAGCAGCGGTGGTGGTCAGGGCTATGGCTACACCTTC. Translating gives CASSGGGQGYGYTF.

The chain combines TRBV4-1 with TRBJ1-2, with no clear D. Germline CDR1 MGHRA, CDR2 YSYEKL. This CDR3 contains 13 residues. V lost 3 bases and J 2 bases, leaving 7 bases between the germline ends. The CDR3 coding sequence is TGCGCCAGCAGCCAGATATCCAACTATGGCTACACCTTC. It yields the protein CASSQISNYGYTF.

This sequence joins TRBV12-3 or TRBV12-4 and TRBJ2-6; 10 nucleotides match TRBD1. The CDR3 consists of 16 residues. The junction had 2 bases not matched to a gene; V was cut back by 4 bases and J by 2 bases. CDR3 in amino acids: CASSSGQGAGANVLTF. In DNA, the CDR3 is TGTGCCAGCAGTTCAGGACAGGGGGCTGGGGCCAACGTCCTGACTTTC.